The subject of this entry is one T cell receptor beta chain. The data originate from a study of blood T cell repertoires in COVID-19. Per the original data handling: The authors estimated nucleated cell counts from reference gene primer amplification. Only in-frame clones appear in the TCRdb table, and some are missing; sequencing was by immunoSEQ multiplex PCR. V and J calls and clone size follow that table, whereas D and trimming were derived from the DNA. The sample has around 34,000 clones, roughly four fifths seen once. Sequencing was carried out using peripheral blood. The TCR originated in a man aged 50 or older with acute or convalescent COVID-19.

The CDR3 is CASSVQGANTEAFF. Here the CDR3 DNA reads TGCGCCAGCAGCGTACAGGGGGCGAACACTGAAGCTTTCTTT. The V and J genes are TRBV4-1 and TRBJ1-1, with TRBD1 identical over 9 bases. Trimming took 5 bases from V and 1 from J; bases not matched to a gene: 2. CDR3 length equals 14 residues. The germline V gene encodes CDR1 MGHRA and CDR2 YSYEKL.